This record covers a single T cell receptor (beta chain). The V and J ends lost 0 bases and 4 bases respectively, with 22 bases between them. Germline CDR1 and CDR2: SGHRS and YFSETQ. The CDR3 loop spans 18 amino acids. This specimen comes from a study of blood T cell repertoires in COVID-19. Study background: Sites in the United States, Italy and Spain provided acute and convalescent COVID-19 samples. T cells, B-cell-depleted T cells, or PBMCs supplied cDNA or gDNA.

Authors' analysis steps: Reference gene primer amplification gave estimated nucleated cell counts. Sequenced by immunoSEQ multiplex PCR; TCRdb stores in-frame clones only, minus some. The V and J calls and clone size come from that table; D and trimming were worked out from the DNA. The table shows more than 75,000 clones, with around 88% occurring only once. The sequenced sample was peripheral blood. The chain uses TRBV5-1 and TRBJ1-1; no firm D call. The clonotype was recovered from a woman of 80 years or more with acute or convalescent COVID-19. Here the CDR3 reads CASSLAGVFSAGSTEAFF. In DNA form, the CDR3 reads TGCGCCAGCAGCTTGGCCGGAGTTTTTTCTGCGGGGAGCACTGAAGCTTTCTTT.